Below are 15 T cell receptor beta chains sequenced from a single sample in a study of blood T cell repertoires in COVID-19. Some clones are missing from TCRdb's copy, which holds only in-frame ones; the method was immunoSEQ multiplex PCR. The data hold about 280,000 clones, with about nine tenths observed a single time. The sample consisted of peripheral blood. The receptors come from a man over 45 with acute or convalescent COVID-19.

This chain joins TRBV20-1 and TRBJ2-1; D is ambiguous. CDR1 and CDR2 from the germline V gene are DFQATT and SNEGSKA (reference sequence). This CDR3 comprises 10 residues. V lost 3 bases, J lost 6 bases, and 3 bases lay in between. The CDR3 region has the DNA TGCAGTGCTAGTCGCAATGAGCAGTTCTTC. It encodes CSASRNEQFF.

The CDR3 nucleotides read TGCAGCGTTGGACAGGGGGCGGGTAATCAGCCCCAGCATTTT. Amino acid sequence: CSVGQGAGNQPQHF. This sequence joins TRBV29-1 and TRBJ1-5, with 10 bases aligning to TRBD1. From germline, CDR1 is SQVTM and CDR2 ANQGSEA. Trimming took 4 bases from V and 4 from J; bases not matched to a gene: 4. The CDR3 contains 14 residues.

This chain connects TRBV29-1 to TRBJ2-3, with TRBD1 matching 10 bases. Losses at the gene ends were 6 bases for V and 6 bases for J; bases not matched to a gene: 9. CDR1 and CDR2 from the germline V gene are SQVTM and ANQGSEA. The CDR3 covers 14 residues. In DNA, the CDR3 is TGCAGCGTGGGCCTGGGACAGGGGTGGGATACGCAGTATTTT. This gives the protein CSVGLGQGWDTQYF.

The chain carries TRBV2 and TRBJ2-3, with D perhaps TRBD2 (7 bases). CDR3 length: 16 residues. Trimming removed 5 bases at V and 1 base at J, with 16 bases between. The germline V gene encodes CDR1 SNHLY and CDR2 FYNNEI. As DNA, the CDR3 is TGTGCCAGCAGTCAAGGGGGGGGCCGGGGCACAGATACGCAGTATTTT. Protein sequence: CASSQGGGRGTDTQYF. The whole variable domain, filled in from reference TRBV2 and TRBJ2-3, reads EPEVTQTPSHQVTQMGQEVILRCVPISNHLYFYWYRQILGQKVEFLVSFYNNEISEKSEIFDDQFSVERPDGSNFTLKIRSTKLEDSAMYFCASSQGGGRGTDTQYFGPGTRLTVL.

V usage is TRBV18 and J usage is TRBJ1-2, with a tentative D call TRBD1 (6 bases). This CDR3 contains 15 residues. The germline V gene encodes CDR1 KGHSH and CDR2 LQKENI. V lost 2 bases and J lost 0, with 10 bases in between. CDR3 residues: CASSPDRSANYGYTF. CDR3 nucleotides: TGTGCCAGCTCACCAGACAGGTCAGCTAACTATGGCTACACCTTC.

The chain is built from TRBV2 and TRBJ2-2, with TRBD2 as a possible D gene (6 bases). Trimming left V 6 bases short and J 2 bases short, with 13 bases between. Germline CDR1 is SNHLY and CDR2 is FYNNEI. CDR3 size: 15 residues. CDR3 coding DNA: TGTGCCAGCAGGGATGTCGGGGGAAACACCGGGGAGCTGTTTTTT. Protein sequence: CASRDVGGNTGELFF.

The rearrangement uses TRBV29-1 and TRBJ2-5; no clear D. This CDR3 is 11 amino acids long. Germline V gene lookup returns CDR1 SQVTM and CDR2 ANQGSEA. V lost 8 bases, J lost 4 bases, and 11 bases lay in between. The CDR3 DNA sequence: TGCAGCAAGAAGGCAGGAGAGACCCAGTACTTC. The encoded protein is CSKKAGETQYF.

This rearrangement joins TRBV3-1 (or the pseudogene TRBV3-2) to TRBJ1-6; tentative D call: TRBD1 (5 bases). The CDR3 runs to 13 residues. CDR1 is LGHDT, CDR2 YNNKEL, per germline (reference sequence). V lost 6 bases, J lost 11 bases, and 14 bases lay in between. The CDR3 nucleotides read TGTGCCAGCAGACCCGGGGCGGGGACACCCCTCCACTTT. Protein sequence: CASRPGAGTPLHF.

The chain combines TRBV9 with TRBJ1-2; unclear D gene. Germline V CDR1 and CDR2: SGDLS, YYNGEE. The V and J ends lost 6 bases and 6 bases respectively, with 18 bases between them. The CDR3 length is 14 residues. This CDR3 is CASKHQEVRDGYTF. The CDR3 DNA is TGTGCCAGCAAACATCAGGAGGTAAGGGATGGCTACACCTTC.

The chain links TRBV10-1 to TRBJ2-2, with D uncertain. CDR1 and CDR2 from the germline V gene are WNHNN and SYGVQD (reference sequence). This CDR3 comprises 13 residues. Trimming pared 3 bases from V and 5 bases from J, leaving 7 bases between. CDR3 loop: CASSELLTGELFF. CDR3 coding DNA: TGCGCCAGCAGTGAACTGTTAACCGGGGAGCTGTTTTTT.

The chain combines TRBV10-2 with TRBJ1-1; 7 bases line up with TRBD1. The CDR3 totals 15 residues. Trimming removed 5 bases from V and 0 bases from J; junction bases left unmatched: 6. From germline, CDR1 is WSHSY and CDR2 SAAADI. Here the CDR3 reads CASSQMGQMNTEAFF. CDR3 nucleotide sequence: TGCGCCAGCAGTCAAATGGGACAGATGAACACTGAAGCTTTCTTT.

The DNA for the CDR3 is TGTGCCAGCAGCGTAATCGTCGGTGAGCAGTTCTTC. It encodes CASSVIVGEQFF. The chain links TRBV9 to TRBJ2-1; D uncertain. V lost 1 base and J lost 9, with 8 bases in between. There are 12 residues in the CDR3. Germline loops: CDR1 SGDLS, CDR2 YYNGEE. Filled out from reference TRBV9 and TRBJ2-1, the complete variable domain reads DSGVTQTPKHLITATGQRVTLRCSPRSGDLSVYWYQQSLDQGLQFLIQYYNGEERAKGNILERFSAQQFPDLHSELNLSSLELGDSALYFCASSVIVGEQFFGPGTRLTVL.

The table lists this clone with a count of one. Here the CDR3 reads CASSFYGGENEKLFF. CDR3 bases: TGTGCCAGCAGCTTTTACGGAGGCGAAAATGAAAAACTGTTTTTT. This chain links TRBV5-4 with TRBJ1-4; D uncertain. Trimming shortened V by 2 bases and J by 5 bases, and 13 bases separated the two germline ends. Germline-derived CDR1 and CDR2 are SGHNT and YYREEE (reference sequence). CDR3 length: 15 amino acids. Combining the CDR3 with reference TRBV5-4 and TRBJ1-4 gives the whole variable domain ETGVTQSPTHLIKTRGQQVTLRCSSQSGHNTVSWYQQALGQGPQFIFQYYREEENGRGNFPPRFSGLQFPNYSSELNVNALELDDSALYLCASSFYGGENEKLFFGSGTQLSVL.

The chain employs TRBV10-3 and TRBJ2-5; D might be TRBD2 (6 bases). V was clipped by 8 bases and J by 5 bases, with 15 bases between them. The CDR3 is 13 residues long. Germline CDR1 is ENHRY and CDR2 is SYGVKD. This CDR3 is CAIGRGLSETQYF. The CDR3 DNA reads TGTGCCATCGGACGGGGGTTGAGCGAGACCCAGTACTTC.

V gene TRBV15 combines with J gene TRBJ1-3; TRBD1 is a possible D gene (5 bases). Germline CDR1 LNHNV, CDR2 YYDKDF (reference sequence). The V and J ends lost 0 bases and 3 bases respectively, with 12 bases between them. The CDR3 covers 16 residues. The CDR3 DNA reads TGTGCCACCAGCAGAGATTTGGCAGGGTATGGAAACACCATATATTTT. This gives the protein CATSRDLAGYGNTIYF.